This T cell receptor (beta chain) appears in the sequencing data of a study of Ad26.COV2.S vaccination and SARS-CoV-2 variants. TCRdb's table, derived via immunoSEQ multiplex PCR, lists solely in-frame clones and lacks some. The sample holds 250,000 or so clones, roughly 87% seen once. Treatment denoted: some 20 received Ad26.COV2.S at low or high dose, single or two shots; 5 received placebo; per-sample allocation not given. Day 63 following the first vaccine or placebo injection was when the samples were taken. With 3 bases removed from V and 3 bases from J, the gap between germline ends came to 19 bases. The CDR3 is made up of 16 amino acids. From germline, CDR1 is SGDLS and CDR2 YYNGEE.

Sequences were derived from peripheral blood, sampled in a trial of Ad26.COV2.S vaccine versus placebo. The V and J genes are TRBV9 and TRBJ2-7; a weak D match, TRBD1 (7 bases). This sequence originates from a person aged 18-60 years who received the Ad26.COV2.S COVID-19 vaccine or a placebo. This CDR3 is CASSEGAGTPLYEQYF. The CDR3 coding sequence is TGTGCCAGCAGCGAGGGGGCGGGGACGCCCCTCTACGAGCAGTACTTC.